Listed here are 2 T cell receptor beta chains from one sample, sequenced in a study of T cells expressing NK-cell markers. TCRdb re-called the 5' RACE reads, yielding one record per CDR3 amino acid sequence without DNA. The specimen's table records a few hundred thousand distinct CDR3 sequences. Material for sequencing was blood T cells: a sorted CD56 or NKG2C T cell subset, CD4+ or CD8+ T cells, or bulk PBMC T cells (not recorded which). All receptors derive from a man aged 18 to 69 in good health.

The V and J genes are TRBV12-5 and TRBJ1-5. Per germline, CDR1 LGHNT and CDR2 FRNRAP. The CDR3 is 15 residues long. CDR3 residues: CASGLVRGPNQPQHF.

This chain connects TRBV7-8 to TRBJ1-3; TCRdb selects TRBD1, and the lack of DNA leaves this call unchecked. Germline CDR1 is SGHVS and CDR2 is FQNEAQ. The length of the CDR3 is 15 residues. This CDR3 reads CASSLNRVYGNTIYF.